Listed below are T cell receptor beta chains from one sample, sequenced in a study of control samples from healthy donors and cancer patients. Produced via immunoSEQ multiplex PCR; TCRdb's table is partial and in-frame only. This sample carries 100,000 to 150,000 clones, 85% to 95% of them seen once, and the ten largest clones take less than 0.65%. Sequencing was carried out using PBMCs. The receptors stem from an elderly man with head and neck cancer. Both conserved end residues are part of each CDR3. The size of a clone is reported for some rows only, either as once, few or many, or as a class for expanded clones.

clone size	CDR3 length	V gene	J gene	CDR3 protein
.	18	TRBV4-1	TRBJ1-6	CASSQDRGQGPVNSPLHF
.	16	TRBV5-1	TRBJ2-2	CASSLIQGRKTGELFF
.	13	TRBV18	TRBJ1-1	CASSPSPGTEAFF
.	14	TRBV4-1	TRBJ1-5	CASSHSLLRQPQHF
.	18	TRBV6-2/TRBV6-3	TRBJ1-1	CASSYSQGDRSMNTEAFF
.	15	TRBV6-5	TRBJ2-4	CASSYSSSGGNIQYF
.	15	TRBV29-1	TRBJ2-7	CSVLGTSGSVYEQYF
.	14	TRBV2	TRBJ1-1	CASIAGQSNTEAFF
.	18	TRBV18	TRBJ2-2	CASSPSPGPSTNTGELFF
.	14	TRBV5-1	TRBJ1-4	CASSLGQGDEKLFF
.	13	TRBV7-9	TRBJ1-2	CASSLEGGYGYTF
.	17	TRBV27	TRBJ1-2	CASSFRSGGKMTHGYTF
few	14	TRBV12-5	TRBJ2-4	CASGYWAAKNIQYF
.	15	TRBV6-5	TRBJ1-5	CASSYSYRGNQPQHF
.	15	TRBV5-5	TRBJ1-2	CASSLRAIRNYGYTF
.	13	TRBV27	TRBJ1-1	CASSSVGVGFAFF
.	14	TRBV6-5	TRBJ2-3	CALRLGSSTDTQYF
.	15	TRBV13	TRBJ2-5	CASSPRRGRGETQYF
.	13	TRBV5-1	TRBJ2-5	CASSPGSQETQYF
few	13	TRBV13	TRBJ2-7	CASSLGLEYEQYF